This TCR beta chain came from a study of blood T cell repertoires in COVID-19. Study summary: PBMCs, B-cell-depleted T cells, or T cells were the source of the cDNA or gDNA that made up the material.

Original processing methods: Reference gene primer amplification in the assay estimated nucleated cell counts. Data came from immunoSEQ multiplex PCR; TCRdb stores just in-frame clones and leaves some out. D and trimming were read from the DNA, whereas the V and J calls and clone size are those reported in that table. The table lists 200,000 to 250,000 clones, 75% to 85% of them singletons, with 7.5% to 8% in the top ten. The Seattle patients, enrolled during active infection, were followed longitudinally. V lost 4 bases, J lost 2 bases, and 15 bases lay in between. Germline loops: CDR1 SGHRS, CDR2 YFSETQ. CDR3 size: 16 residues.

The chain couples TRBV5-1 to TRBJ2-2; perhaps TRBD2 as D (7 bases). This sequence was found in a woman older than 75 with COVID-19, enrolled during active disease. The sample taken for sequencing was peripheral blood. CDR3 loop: CASSATGGLNTGELFF. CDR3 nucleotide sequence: TGCGCCAGCAGCGCTACGGGGGGCCTAAACACCGGGGAGCTGTTTTTT.